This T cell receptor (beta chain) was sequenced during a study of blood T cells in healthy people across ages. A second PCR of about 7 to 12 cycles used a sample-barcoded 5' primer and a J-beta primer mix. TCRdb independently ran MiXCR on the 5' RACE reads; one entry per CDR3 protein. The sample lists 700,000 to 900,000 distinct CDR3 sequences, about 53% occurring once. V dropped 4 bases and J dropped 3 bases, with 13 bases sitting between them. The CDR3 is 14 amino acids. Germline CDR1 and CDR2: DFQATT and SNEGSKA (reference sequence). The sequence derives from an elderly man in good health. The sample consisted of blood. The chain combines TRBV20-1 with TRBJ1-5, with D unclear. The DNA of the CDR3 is TGCAGTGCTATGGGGAATGGGGTCAATCAGCCCCAGCATTTT. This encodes CSAMGNGVNQPQHF.